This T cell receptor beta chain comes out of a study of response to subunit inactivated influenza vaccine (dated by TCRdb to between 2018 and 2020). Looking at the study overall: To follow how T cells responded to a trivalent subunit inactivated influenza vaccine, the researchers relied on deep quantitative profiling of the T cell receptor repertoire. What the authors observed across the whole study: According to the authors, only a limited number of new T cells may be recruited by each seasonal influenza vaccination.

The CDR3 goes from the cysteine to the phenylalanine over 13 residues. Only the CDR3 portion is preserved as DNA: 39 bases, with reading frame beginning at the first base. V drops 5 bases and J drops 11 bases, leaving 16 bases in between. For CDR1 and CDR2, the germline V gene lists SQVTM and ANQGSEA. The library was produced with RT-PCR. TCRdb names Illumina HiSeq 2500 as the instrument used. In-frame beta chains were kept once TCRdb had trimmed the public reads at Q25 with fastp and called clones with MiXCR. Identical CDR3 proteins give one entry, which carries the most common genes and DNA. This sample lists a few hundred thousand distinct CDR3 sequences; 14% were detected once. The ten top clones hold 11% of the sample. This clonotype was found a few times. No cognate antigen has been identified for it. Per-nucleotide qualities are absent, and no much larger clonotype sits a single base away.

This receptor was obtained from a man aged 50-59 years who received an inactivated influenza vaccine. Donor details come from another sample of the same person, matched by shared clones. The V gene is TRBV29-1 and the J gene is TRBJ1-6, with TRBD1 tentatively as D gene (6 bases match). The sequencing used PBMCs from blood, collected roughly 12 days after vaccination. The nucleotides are TGCAGCGTTTCACAGGGTGGGGATACACCCCTCCACTTT. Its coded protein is CSVSQGGDTPLHF.